These 5 T cell receptor beta chains were sequenced from one sample in a study of T cells in women clearing cervical HPV infection. Assay: immunoSEQ multiplex PCR; the TCRdb copy retains only in-frame clones and omits some. The sample totals around 28,000 clones; its top ten clones hold 4.2%. Sequenced input: blood buffy coat. The receptors originated from a woman aged 18-70 years with a cervical HPV16 infection that either progressed to CIN3+ or cleared (not recorded which).

As to this clone: The read terminates 3 residues ahead of where the CDR3 ends, so the germline J gene completes it. This chain joins TRBV20-1 and TRBJ2-5; D is possibly TRBD2 (6 bases). This CDR3 contains 14 residues. Germline-derived CDR1 and CDR2 are DFQATT and SNEGSKA (reference sequence). V lost 4 bases and J lost 2, with 14 bases in between. The CDR3 bases that were read are TGCAGTGCTATTCCCGGGGGAGAACAAGAGACC. Translation: CSAIPGGEQET. The CDR3 reads in full as CSAIPGGEQETQYF.

Comments on this clone: Coverage ceases 3 residues before the CDR3 finishes, and the germline J gene fills in the end. The genes are TRBV29-1 and TRBJ1-3; maybe TRBD1 (6 bases). The germline V and J ends were trimmed by 1 base and 2 bases, with 6 bases remaining between them. Germline V gene sequence: CDR1 SQVTM, CDR2 ANQGSEA. The length of the CDR3 is 13 residues. The sequenced CDR3 bases are TGCAGCGTTGAAGGGACAGCTGGAAACACC. It encodes CSVEGTAGNT. The full CDR3 is CSVEGTAGNTIYF.

With respect to this clone: The CDR3 end falls 3 residues outside the read, so it is completed with the germline J gene. The genes are TRBV7-9 and TRBJ1-1; the match to TRBD1 covers 7 bases. The germline CDR1 and CDR2 sequences are SEHNR and FQNEAQ (reference sequence). The CDR3 spans 15 residues. Trimming removed 4 bases from V and 1 base from J; junction bases left unmatched: 6. Partial CDR3 DNA: TGTGCCAGCAGCTCGAGGGGACAGACGAACACTGAA. Translation gives CASSSRGQTNTE. In full, the CDR3 is CASSSRGQTNTEAFF. The variable domain in full, with the rest retrieved from reference TRBV7-9 and TRBJ1-1, is DTGVSQNPRHKITKRGQNVTFRCDPISEHNRLYWYRQTLGQGPEFLTYFQNEAQLEKSRLLSDRFSAERPKGSFSTLEIQRTEQGDSAMYLCASSSRGQTNTEAFFGQGTRLTVV.

Regarding this clone: From the germline J gene comes the end of the CDR3, since the read stops 3 residues before it. The chain employs TRBV30 and TRBJ1-1, with TRBD1 identical over 7 bases. Germline values: CDR1 GTSNPN, CDR2 SVGIG (reference sequence). The CDR3 has 13 amino acids. The V gene end was trimmed by 3 bases and the J gene end by 5 bases; junction bases not matched to a gene: 6. The CDR3 loop is CAWSQGEGTEAFF. Incomplete CDR3 DNA: TGTGCCTGGAGCCAGGGGGAGGGAACTGAA.

This chain's CDR3 is CASRARENEKLFF. Incomplete CDR3 DNA: TGTGCCAGCAGGGCCAGGGAAAATGAAAAA. The rearrangement uses TRBV2 and TRBJ1-4, with D possibly TRBD1 on 5 matching bases. Read data end 3 residues before the CDR3 end; the end is taken from the germline J gene. The V gene's germline CDR1 is SNHLY and CDR2 FYNNEI. Trimming removed 6 bases at V and 5 bases at J, with 10 bases between. This CDR3 contains 13 residues.